This T cell receptor (beta chain) was profiled in a study of cytomegalovirus exposure and HLA in healthy donors. This CDR3 has 12 amino acids. Germline-derived CDR1 and CDR2 are SQVTM and ANQGSEA. J gave up 2 bases and V 7 bases, and 4 bases lay outside the gene matches. Study conclusions and caveats: In an earlier analysis, about 87% or about 30%: the productive usage of most TCR beta V segments.

60 Vbeta and 13 Jbeta primers were used in PCR. Sequencing was performed with immunoSEQ multiplex PCR; in TCRdb, only in-frame clones are kept and a portion is missing. The sample holds about 130,000 clones, 70% to 75% seen once. About this clone itself: What it recognizes is unknown.

The receptor was derived from a male donor in good health and CMV-seronegative. Material for sequencing was PBMCs. The V gene is TRBV29-1, the J gene TRBJ2-5; TRBD1 matches 7 bases. CDR3 protein: CSGAQGQETQYF. As DNA, the CDR3 is TGCAGCGGCGCACAGGGGCAAGAGACCCAGTACTTC.